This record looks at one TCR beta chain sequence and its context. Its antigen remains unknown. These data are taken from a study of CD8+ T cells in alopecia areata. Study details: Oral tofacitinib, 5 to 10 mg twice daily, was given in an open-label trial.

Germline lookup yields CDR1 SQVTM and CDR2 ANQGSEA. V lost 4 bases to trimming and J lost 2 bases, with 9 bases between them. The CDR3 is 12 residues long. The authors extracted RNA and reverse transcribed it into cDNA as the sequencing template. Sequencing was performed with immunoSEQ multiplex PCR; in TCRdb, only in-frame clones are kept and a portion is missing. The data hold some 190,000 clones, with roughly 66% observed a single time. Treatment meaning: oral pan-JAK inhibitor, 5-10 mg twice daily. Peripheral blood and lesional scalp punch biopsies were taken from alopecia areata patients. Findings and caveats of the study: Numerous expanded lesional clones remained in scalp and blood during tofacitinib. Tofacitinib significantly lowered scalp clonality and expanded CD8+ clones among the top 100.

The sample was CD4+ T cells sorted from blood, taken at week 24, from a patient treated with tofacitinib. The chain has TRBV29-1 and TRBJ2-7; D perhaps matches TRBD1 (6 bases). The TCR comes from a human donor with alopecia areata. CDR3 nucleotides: TGCAGCGTTGGGACAGCGACCTACGAGCAGTACTTC. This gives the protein CSVGTATYEQYF.